This passage covers 31 T cell receptor beta chains from one sample sequenced in a study of OX40 agonist ivuxolimab in advanced cancers. The method was immunoSEQ multiplex PCR; TCRdb's version includes in-frame clones alone and lacks a portion of them. The repertoire holds tens of thousands of clones, 85% to 90% seen once, with 1.5% to 2% in the top ten. The material sequenced was CD4+ or CD8+ T cells sorted from blood, taken in a trial of the OX40 agonist ivuxolimab. The source of these receptors is an adult with an advanced solid tumor such as melanoma, head and neck, liver or kidney cancer.

The chain couples TRBV4-1 to TRBJ1-1; possible D gene TRBD1, 5 bases. CDR3 length: 14 amino acids. The germline V and J ends were trimmed by 4 bases and 6 bases, with 15 bases remaining between them. Germline values: CDR1 MGHRA, CDR2 YSYEKL. CDR3 coding DNA: TGCGCCAGCAGCCCTAGTACAGGCGAACCTGAAGCTTTCTTT. Translated, it gives CASSPSTGEPEAFF.

This chain links TRBV7-2 with TRBJ2-5; TRBD1 matches at 10 bases. The length of the CDR3 is 14 residues. V dropped 7 bases and J dropped 2; count of bases not matched to a gene: 4. CDR1 SGHTA and CDR2 FQGNSA come from the germline V gene. Written as DNA, the CDR3 is TGTGCCAGCAAGGGGACAGGGGTACAAGAGACCCAGTACTTC. It yields the protein CASKGTGVQETQYF.

The gene calls are TRBV6-6 and TRBJ2-5, with 7 positions matching TRBD2. This CDR3 region has 13 residues. Germline CDR1 and CDR2: MNHNY and SVGAGI (reference sequence). V lost 7 bases to trimming and J lost 2 bases; unmatched junction nucleotides: 4. The CDR3 sequence is CASTGGGQETQYF. The CDR3 DNA sequence: TGTGCCAGCACCGGGGGAGGGCAAGAGACCCAGTACTTC.

The rearrangement links TRBV4-3 to TRBJ2-2; 11 bases agree with TRBD2. Losses at the gene ends were 1 base for V and 7 bases for J; bases not matched to a gene: 5. Per the germline V gene, CDR1 is LGHNA and CDR2 is YSLEER. This CDR3 spans 16 amino acids. CDR3 residues: CASSQGSGRAHGELFF. CDR3 in DNA: TGCGCCAGCAGCCAAGGTAGCGGGAGGGCTCACGGGGAGCTGTTTTTT.

The chain links TRBV11-2 to TRBJ2-5, with TRBD2 as a possible D gene (5 bases). The CDR3 length is 17 residues. V lost 6 bases to trimming and J lost 1 base, with 21 bases between them. Germline V CDR1 and CDR2: SGHAT, FQNNGV. Written as DNA, the CDR3 is TGTGCCAGCAGAAAGACTTATAGTGGGCGGGCCCAAGAGACCCAGTACTTC. As protein: CASRKTYSGRAQETQYF.

This clone occurred a few times. Mismatch with germline at one junction end may stem from a read error. The chain recombines TRBV7-7 with TRBJ1-1; D unresolved. Germline loops: CDR1 SSHAT, CDR2 FNYEAQ (reference sequence). The CDR3 covers 13 residues. CDR3 DNA sequence: TGTGCTAGCAGCCCCGACCTCGGGACTGAAGCTTTCTTT. It yields the protein CASSPDLGTEAFF.

The rearrangement joins TRBV5-8 to TRBJ2-7, with 7 positions matching TRBD1. Germline values: CDR1 SGHTS, CDR2 YDEGEE. The CDR3 has 15 residues. The J segment lost 0 bases and the V segment lost 0 bases, leaving 3 bases of the junction unmatched. The CDR3 nucleotides read TGTGCCAGCAGCTTGGAGGGGACAGCCTCCTACGAGCAGTACTTC. Protein: CASSLEGTASYEQYF.

The CDR3 DNA reads as TGTGCCAGCAGCCTCAACCCCGGGACAGGGAAAGGAACCCAGTACTTC. Translation gives CASSLNPGTGKGTQYF. The gene calls are TRBV7-3 and TRBJ2-5, with TRBD1 matching over 9 bases. J gave up 8 bases and V 5 bases, and 15 bases lay outside the gene matches. Germline CDR1 SGHTA, CDR2 FQGTGA. This CDR3 has 16 amino acids.

This sequence joins TRBV7-6 and TRBJ2-5; tentatively, D is TRBD2 (5 bases). The CDR3 contains 14 residues. V lost 1 base and J 5 bases, leaving 11 bases between the germline ends. Germline lookup yields CDR1 SGHVS and CDR2 FNYEAQ. CDR3 in DNA: TGTGCCAGCAGCTTAGACCTAGCTTGGGAGACCCAGTACTTC. Its protein is CASSLDLAWETQYF. Full variable domain (remainder filled in from reference TRBV7-6 and TRBJ2-5): GAGVSQSPRYKVTKRGQDVALRCDPISGHVSLYWYRQALGQGPEFLTYFNYEAQQDKSGLPNDRFSAERPEGSISTLTIQRTEQRDSAMYRCASSLDLAWETQYFGPGTRLLVL.

The J gene is TRBJ1-1, the V gene TRBV30; no clear D gene. Germline CDR1 GTSNPN, CDR2 SVGIG (reference sequence). There are 13 residues in the CDR3. The ends were cut back, 7 bases at V and 0 bases at J, with 12 bases in the middle. CDR3 amino acids: CAFSGILNTEAFF. The CDR3 nucleotides are TGTGCCTTTTCAGGAATATTGAACACTGAAGCTTTCTTT.

V is TRBV2 and J is TRBJ2-1, with D perhaps given as TRBD1 or TRBD2 (5 bases each). There are 12 residues in the CDR3. Looked up from germline, CDR1 is SNHLY and CDR2 is FYNNEI. Trimming cost V 7 bases and J 7 bases, with 11 bases left between them. CDR3 in amino acids: CASTGTGNEQFF. The CDR3 DNA sequence: TGTGCCAGCACCGGGACGGGGAATGAGCAGTTCTTC.

This chain links TRBV2 with TRBJ1-2, with TRBD1 identical over 7 bases. The germline gives CDR1 SNHLY, CDR2 FYNNEI. V was clipped by 8 bases and J by 7 bases; unmatched bases: 13. This CDR3 has 14 residues. CDR3 sequence: CASAPRQGPSGYTF. The CDR3 DNA sequence: TGTGCCAGCGCCCCTAGACAGGGCCCCTCTGGCTACACCTTC.

The chain employs TRBV7-2 and TRBJ1-2; D is uncertain. In germline, CDR1 is SGHTA, CDR2 FQGNSA. The CDR3 covers 14 residues. V lost 1 base to trimming and J lost 8 bases, with 14 bases between them. The CDR3 bases are TGTGCCAGCAGCTTAGAGCGACAATACGGAGGCTACACCTTC. As protein: CASSLERQYGGYTF.

The V gene is TRBV7-9, the J gene TRBJ2-4; weak D call: TRBD2 (6 bases). Germline-derived CDR1 and CDR2 are SEHNR and FQNEAQ (reference sequence). V was shortened by 2 bases and J by 5 bases, with 10 bases between the two germline ends. The CDR3 length is 14 residues. The CDR3 nucleotides read TGTGCCAGCAGCTTATTCTCGGGGGAAAACATTCAGTACTTC. Its translation: CASSLFSGENIQYF.

This chain connects TRBV5-1 to TRBJ1-1, with D possibly being TRBD1 (5 bases). The CDR3 runs 14 residues. CDR1 is SGHRS and CDR2 is YFSETQ in the germline V gene. Trimming shortened V by 2 bases and J by 3 bases, and 11 bases separated the two germline ends. The CDR3 DNA sequence: TGCGCCAGCAGCTTCCGAGGAGGGGACACTGAAGCTTTCTTT. Translated: CASSFRGGDTEAFF.

The chain uses TRBV5-1 and TRBJ1-1; the D gene is possibly TRBD1 (6 bases). Germline V lookup: CDR1 SGHRS, CDR2 YFSETQ. V lost 0 bases and J 5 bases, leaving 14 bases between the germline ends. This CDR3 has 15 residues. The CDR3 reads CASSLARGAGTEAFF. CDR3 nucleotide sequence: TGCGCCAGCAGCTTGGCCAGGGGCGCGGGTACTGAAGCTTTCTTT.

Only one count was recorded for this clone. CDR3 sequence: CASSLEGSHNQPQHF. CDR3 nucleotides: TGCGCCAGCAGCTTGGAGGGATCTCACAATCAGCCCCAGCATTTT. V and J are TRBV5-1 and TRBJ1-5; no reliable D call. The CDR3 runs to 15 residues. Germline lookup yields CDR1 SGHRS and CDR2 YFSETQ. The V and J ends lost 0 bases and 3 bases respectively, with 10 bases between them.

V gene TRBV10-3 combines with J gene TRBJ1-4; TRBD1 matches at 10 bases. Germline CDR1 reads ENHRY; CDR2 reads SYGVKD. The length of the CDR3 is 16 residues. With V trimmed by 0 bases and J by 10 bases, 8 bases remained unmatched. The CDR3 DNA reads TGTGCCATCAGTGAGTCGGTGACAGGGGGCAGAGGAAAACTGTTTTTT. Residues: CAISESVTGGRGKLFF.

The J gene is TRBJ2-1, the V gene TRBV7-8; the match to TRBD2 covers 12 bases. Germline V lookup: CDR1 SGHVS, CDR2 FQNEAQ. V was pared by 5 bases and J by 7 bases, with 9 bases of the junction left unmatched. This CDR3 has 16 amino acids. The CDR3 sequence: CASSPGRLAGVNEQFF. CDR3 DNA sequence: TGTGCCAGCAGCCCAGGGAGACTAGCGGGAGTGAATGAGCAGTTCTTC.

The chain is built from TRBV6-1 and TRBJ2-3; TRBD2 aligns across 8 bases. The CDR3 is 15 residues long. Germline loops: CDR1 MNHNS, CDR2 SASEGT. Trimming took 5 bases from V and 4 from J; bases not matched to a gene: 8. CDR3: CASSRAGEQPDTQYF. CDR3 nucleotide sequence: TGTGCCAGCAGTCGAGCGGGGGAGCAGCCAGATACGCAGTATTTT.

The chain carries TRBV2 and TRBJ2-3; the match to TRBD1 covers 9 bases. This CDR3 spans 13 amino acids. CDR1 and CDR2 from the germline V gene are SNHLY and FYNNEI. V lost 8 bases to trimming and J lost 5 bases; unmatched junction nucleotides: 5. The CDR3 DNA follows: TGTGCCAGCTCCCGGACAGGGGTAGATACGCAGTATTTT. The encoded protein is CASSRTGVDTQYF.

The V gene is TRBV19, the J gene TRBJ1-6, with unresolved D. In germline, CDR1 is LNHDA, CDR2 SQIVND (reference sequence). With 6 bases removed from V and 7 bases from J, the gap between germline ends came to 10 bases. The CDR3 is 13 residues long. The CDR3 bases are TGTGCCAGTAGGCGCGGGGAGAATTCACCCCTCCACTTT. It translates to CASRRGENSPLHF.

The chain joins TRBV19 to TRBJ1-5; D perhaps matches TRBD1 (5 bases). The germline V gene has CDR1 LNHDA and CDR2 SQIVND (reference sequence). Trimming left V 5 bases short and J 7 bases short, with 9 bases between. This CDR3 comprises 12 residues. CDR3 coding DNA: TGTGCCAGTAGTCAGGGCCGACAGCCCCAGCATTTT. Its protein is CASSQGRQPQHF.

The chain combines TRBV2 with TRBJ2-5, with 8 bases identical to TRBD2. This CDR3 contains 14 residues. With 1 base clipped from V and 3 bases from J, the junction kept 1 base outside the gene matches. Per germline, CDR1 SNHLY and CDR2 FYNNEI. The chain's CDR3 is CASSEGLAKETQYF. The CDR3, as DNA: TGTGCCAGCAGTGAAGGACTAGCGAAAGAGACCCAGTACTTC.

The gene calls are TRBV5-8 and TRBJ2-5; 8 nucleotides align to TRBD1. The V gene's germline CDR1 is SGHTS and CDR2 YDEGEE. This CDR3 is 16 amino acids long. V lost 2 bases and J lost 2; bases outside the gene matches: 8. The CDR3, as DNA: TGTGCCAGCAGCTTTGATAGGACAGGGCCGCAAGAGACCCAGTACTTC. Protein sequence: CASSFDRTGPQETQYF.

This sequence joins TRBV6-4 and TRBJ2-2; 10 nucleotides match TRBD2. Per germline, CDR1 MRHNA and CDR2 SNTAGT. V shed 0 bases and J 7 bases; nucleotides not matched to a gene: 5. CDR3 length: 16 residues. The CDR3 DNA follows: TGTGCCAGCAGTGACTCGAGGATAGCGGGGGGCGGGGAGCTGTTTTTT. Protein sequence: CASSDSRIAGGGELFF.

This clone was recorded only once. The chain employs TRBV14 and TRBJ1-3; unclear D gene. V gave up 1 base and J gave up 0 bases, with 7 bases separating them. This CDR3 contains 15 residues. Germline V gene lookup returns CDR1 SGHDN and CDR2 FVKESK. The CDR3 is CASSQGTSSGNTIYF. Written as DNA, the CDR3 is TGTGCCAGCAGCCAAGGCACAAGCTCTGGAAACACCATATATTTT.

The J gene is TRBJ1-6, the V gene TRBV19, with 9 bases aligning to TRBD1. With V trimmed by 4 bases and J by 9 bases, 4 bases remained unmatched. Germline values: CDR1 LNHDA, CDR2 SQIVND (reference sequence). This CDR3 spans 14 amino acids. CDR3 sequence: CASSTGQGGSPLHF. CDR3 DNA sequence: TGTGCCAGTAGTACGGGACAGGGCGGTTCACCCCTCCACTTT.

The gene calls are TRBV7-2 and TRBJ2-5, with no clear D. Trimming left V 3 bases short and J 3 bases short, with 11 bases between. Germline assignment: CDR1 SGHTA and CDR2 FQGNSA. The CDR3 consists of 14 residues. CDR3 in amino acids: CASSLSGVKETQYF. The CDR3 nucleotides are TGTGCCAGCAGCTTGTCGGGCGTAAAAGAGACCCAGTACTTC.

The V gene is TRBV9, the J gene TRBJ1-1; tentative D call: TRBD1 (5 bases). The CDR3 contains 14 residues. CDR1 is SGDLS, CDR2 YYNGEE, per germline. V was cut by 4 bases and J by 4 bases, with 14 bases left in between. Written as DNA, the CDR3 is TGTGCCAGCAGCTTCCAGGGTGGGGGCACTGAAGCTTTCTTT. Protein: CASSFQGGGTEAFF.

DNA of the CDR3: TGTGCCAGCAGCTCCTTTACCGGGACAGGGAAATCAGATACGCAGTATTTT. Residues: CASSSFTGTGKSDTQYF. The J gene is TRBJ2-3, the V gene TRBV7-9, with TRBD1 matching 9 bases. The CDR3 is 17 amino acids. CDR1 is SEHNR and CDR2 is FQNEAQ in the germline V gene (reference sequence). J gave up 4 bases and V 4 bases, and 12 bases lay outside the gene matches.